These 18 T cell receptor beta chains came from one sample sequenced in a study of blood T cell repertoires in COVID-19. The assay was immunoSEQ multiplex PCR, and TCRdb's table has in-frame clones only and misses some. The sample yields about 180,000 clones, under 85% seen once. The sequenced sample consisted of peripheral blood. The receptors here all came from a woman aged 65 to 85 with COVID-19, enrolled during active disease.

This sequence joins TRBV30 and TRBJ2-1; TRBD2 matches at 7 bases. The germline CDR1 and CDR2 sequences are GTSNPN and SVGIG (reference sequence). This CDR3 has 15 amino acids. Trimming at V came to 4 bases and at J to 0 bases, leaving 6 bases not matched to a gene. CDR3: CAWNPGGSSYNEQFF. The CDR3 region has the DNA TGTGCCTGGAATCCGGGAGGAAGCTCCTACAATGAGCAGTTCTTC. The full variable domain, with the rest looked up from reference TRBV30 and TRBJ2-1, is SQTIHQWPATLVQPVGSPLSLECTVEGTSNPNLYWYRQAAGRGLQLLFYSVGIGQISSEVPQNLSASRPQDRQFILSSKKLLLSDSGFYLCAWNPGGSSYNEQFFGPGTRLTVL.

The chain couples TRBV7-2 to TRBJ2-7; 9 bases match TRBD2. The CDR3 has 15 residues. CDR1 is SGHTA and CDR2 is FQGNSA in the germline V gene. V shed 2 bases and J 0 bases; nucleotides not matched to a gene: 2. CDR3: CASSLSAGGSYEQYF. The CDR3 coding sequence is TGTGCCAGCAGCTTATCAGCGGGAGGCTCCTACGAGCAGTACTTC.

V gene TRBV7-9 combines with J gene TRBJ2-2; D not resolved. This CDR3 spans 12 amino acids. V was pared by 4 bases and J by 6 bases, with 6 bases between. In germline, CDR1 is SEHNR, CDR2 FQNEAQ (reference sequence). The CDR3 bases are TGTGCCAGCAGCTCTTTATCCGGGGAGCTGTTTTTT. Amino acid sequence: CASSSLSGELFF. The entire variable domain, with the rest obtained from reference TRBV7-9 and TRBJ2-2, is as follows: DTGVSQNPRHKITKRGQNVTFRCDPISEHNRLYWYRQTLGQGPEFLTYFQNEAQLEKSRLLSDRFSAERPKGSFSTLEIQRTEQGDSAMYLCASSSLSGELFFGEGSRLTVL.

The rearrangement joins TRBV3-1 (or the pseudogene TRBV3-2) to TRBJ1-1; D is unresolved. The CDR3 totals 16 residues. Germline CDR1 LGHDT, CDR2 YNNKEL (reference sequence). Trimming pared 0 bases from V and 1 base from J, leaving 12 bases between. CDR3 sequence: CASSQDLLRGNTEAFF. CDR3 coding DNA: TGTGCCAGCAGCCAAGATTTATTACGGGGGAACACTGAAGCTTTCTTT.

CDR3 residues: CAWETGTGAGEQYF. The CDR3, as DNA: TGTGCCTGGGAAACCGGGACAGGGGCGGGCGAGCAGTACTTC. The chain combines TRBV30 with TRBJ2-7, with 10 bases that match TRBD1. With V trimmed by 5 bases and J by 6 bases, 10 bases remained unmatched. Germline V gene lookup returns CDR1 GTSNPN and CDR2 SVGIG (reference sequence). The CDR3 has 14 amino acids.

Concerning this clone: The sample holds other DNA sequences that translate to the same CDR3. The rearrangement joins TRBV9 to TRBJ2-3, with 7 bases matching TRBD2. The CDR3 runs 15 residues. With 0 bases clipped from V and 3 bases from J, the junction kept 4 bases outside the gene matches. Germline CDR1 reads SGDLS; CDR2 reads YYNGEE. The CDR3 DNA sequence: TGTGCCAGCAGCGTAGCGGGAGGCGGGACAGATACGCAGTATTTT. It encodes CASSVAGGGTDTQYF. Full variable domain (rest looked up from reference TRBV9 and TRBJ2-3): DSGVTQTPKHLITATGQRVTLRCSPRSGDLSVYWYQQSLDQGLQFLIQYYNGEERAKGNILERFSAQQFPDLHSELNLSSLELGDSALYFCASSVAGGGTDTQYFGPGTRLTVL.

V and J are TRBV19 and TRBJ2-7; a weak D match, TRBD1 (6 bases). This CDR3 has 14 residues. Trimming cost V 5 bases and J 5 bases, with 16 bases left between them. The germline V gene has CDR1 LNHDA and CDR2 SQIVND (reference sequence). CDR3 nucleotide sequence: TGTGCCAGTAGTTCACCAGGGGTTGTCCACGAGCAGTACTTC. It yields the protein CASSSPGVVHEQYF.

CDR3 DNA sequence: TGCAGCGTTGCCCGTCCCACAGATACGCAGTATTTT. Translation: CSVARPTDTQYF. The V gene is TRBV29-1, the J gene TRBJ2-3; no clear D. The germline CDR1 and CDR2 sequences are SQVTM and ANQGSEA. V was shortened by 4 bases and J by 2 bases, with 7 bases between the two germline ends. The CDR3 has 12 amino acids.

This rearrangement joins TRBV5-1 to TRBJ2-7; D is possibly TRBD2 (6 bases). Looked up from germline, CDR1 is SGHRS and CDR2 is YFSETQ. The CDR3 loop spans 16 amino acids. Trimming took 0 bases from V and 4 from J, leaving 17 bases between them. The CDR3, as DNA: TGCGCCAGCAGCTTGGACGGGAGCGAACCTCTATACGAGCAGTACTTC. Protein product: CASSLDGSEPLYEQYF. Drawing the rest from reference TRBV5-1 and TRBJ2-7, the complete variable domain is KAGVTQTPRYLIKTRGQQVTLSCSPISGHRSVSWYQQTPGQGLQFLFEYFSETQRNKGNFPGRFSGRQFSNSRSEMNVSTLELGDSALYLCASSLDGSEPLYEQYFGPGTRLTVT.

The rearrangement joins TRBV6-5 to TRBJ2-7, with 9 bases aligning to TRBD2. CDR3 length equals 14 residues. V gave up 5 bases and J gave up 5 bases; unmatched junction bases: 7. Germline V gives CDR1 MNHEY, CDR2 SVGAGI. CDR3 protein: CASSRGRGNDEQYF. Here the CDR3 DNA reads TGTGCCAGCAGTCGCGGGAGGGGTAACGACGAGCAGTACTTC.

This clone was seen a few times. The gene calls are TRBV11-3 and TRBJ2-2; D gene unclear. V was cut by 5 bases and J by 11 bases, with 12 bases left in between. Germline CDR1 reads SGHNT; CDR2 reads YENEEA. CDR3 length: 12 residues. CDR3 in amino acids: CASSLSRGELFF. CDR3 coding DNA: TGTGCCAGCAGCCTATCCCGTGGTGAGCTGTTTTTT.

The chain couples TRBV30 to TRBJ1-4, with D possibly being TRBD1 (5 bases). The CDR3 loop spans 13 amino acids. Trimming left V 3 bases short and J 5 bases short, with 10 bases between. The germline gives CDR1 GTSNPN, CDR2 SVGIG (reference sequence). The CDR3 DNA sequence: TGTGCCTGGAGGACAGCGTTCAATGAAAAACTGTTTTTT. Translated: CAWRTAFNEKLFF.

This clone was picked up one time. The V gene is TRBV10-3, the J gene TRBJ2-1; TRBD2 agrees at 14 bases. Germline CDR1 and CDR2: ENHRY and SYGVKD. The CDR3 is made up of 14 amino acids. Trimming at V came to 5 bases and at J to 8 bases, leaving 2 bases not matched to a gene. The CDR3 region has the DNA TGTGCCATCAGTCCGGGACTAGCGGGAGATGAGCAGTTCTTC. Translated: CAISPGLAGDEQFF.

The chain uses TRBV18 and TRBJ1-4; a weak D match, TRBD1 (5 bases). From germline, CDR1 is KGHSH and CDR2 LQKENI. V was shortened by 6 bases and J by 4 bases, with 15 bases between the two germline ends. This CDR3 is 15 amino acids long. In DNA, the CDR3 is TGTGCCAGCTCTGCTGACCAGGGATATAATGAAAAACTGTTTTTT. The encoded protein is CASSADQGYNEKLFF.

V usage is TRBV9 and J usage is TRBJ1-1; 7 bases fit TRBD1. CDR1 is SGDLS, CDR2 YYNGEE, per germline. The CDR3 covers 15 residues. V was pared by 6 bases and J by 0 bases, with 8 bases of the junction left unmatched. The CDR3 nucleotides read TGTGCCAGCACCACAGGGGATGGAATGAACACTGAAGCTTTCTTT. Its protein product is CASTTGDGMNTEAFF.

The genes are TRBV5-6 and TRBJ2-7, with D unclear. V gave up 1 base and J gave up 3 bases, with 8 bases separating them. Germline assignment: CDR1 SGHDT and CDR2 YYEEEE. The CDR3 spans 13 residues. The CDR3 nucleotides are TGTGCCAGCAGCTTGATAAAAAACTACGAGCAGTACTTC. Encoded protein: CASSLIKNYEQYF.

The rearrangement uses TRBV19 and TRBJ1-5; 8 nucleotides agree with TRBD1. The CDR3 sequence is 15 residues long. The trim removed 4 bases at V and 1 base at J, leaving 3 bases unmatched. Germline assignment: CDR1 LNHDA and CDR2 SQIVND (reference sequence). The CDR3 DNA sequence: TGTGCCAGTAGTACTACAGGGGGAAGCAATCAGCCCCAGCATTTT. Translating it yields CASSTTGGSNQPQHF.

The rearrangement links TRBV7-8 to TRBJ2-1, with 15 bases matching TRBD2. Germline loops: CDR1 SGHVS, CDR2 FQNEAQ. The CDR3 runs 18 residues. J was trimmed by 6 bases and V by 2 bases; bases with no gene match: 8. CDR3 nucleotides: TGTGCCAGCAGCTTATTTCGGACTAGCGGGAGGGCCGTCAATGAGCAGTTCTTC. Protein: CASSLFRTSGRAVNEQFF.